Following are 13 T cell receptor beta chains from one sample sequenced in a study of T cell responses to AZD1222 COVID-19 vaccine. This table comes from immunoSEQ multiplex PCR, and its TCRdb copy is limited to in-frame clones, with some not included. The sample lists around 94,000 clones, less than 90% occurring once. Sample: peripheral blood, taken on day 0 of AZD1222 vaccination. These receptors were taken from an adult in good health.

The gene calls are TRBV6-6 and TRBJ2-5; D assignment may be TRBD1 or TRBD2 (5 bases each). Trimming left V 5 bases short and J 5 bases short, with 24 bases between. Germline-derived CDR1 and CDR2 are MNHNY and SVGAGI (reference sequence). The CDR3 length is 17 residues. The CDR3: CASSPGTLRGMVETQYF. CDR3 bases: TGTGCCAGCAGTCCCGGGACGCTAAGGGGAATGGTGGAGACCCAGTACTTC.

The chain carries TRBV5-1 and TRBJ2-7; TRBD1 agrees at 7 bases. The junction had 5 bases not matched to a gene; V was cut back by 5 bases and J by 0 bases. The CDR3 length is 14 residues. The germline gives CDR1 SGHRS, CDR2 YFSETQ. CDR3 amino acids: CASRQQGTSYEQYF. The CDR3 DNA reads TGCGCCAGCAGACAACAGGGGACCTCCTACGAGCAGTACTTC.

The chain links TRBV6-1 to TRBJ2-7; 10 nucleotides match TRBD1. V lost 0 bases and J lost 0; bases outside the gene matches: 2. This CDR3 is built from 16 residues. CDR1 is MNHNS and CDR2 is SASEGT in the germline V gene. The chain's CDR3 is CASSEATGGDSYEQYF. DNA for the CDR3: TGTGCCAGCAGTGAAGCGACAGGGGGCGACTCCTACGAGCAGTACTTC.

This chain links TRBV6-5 with TRBJ1-4; D gene ambiguous. In germline, CDR1 is MNHEY, CDR2 SVGAGI. Trimming removed 7 bases from V and 8 bases from J, with 11 bases in between. The CDR3 extends over 12 amino acids. Written as DNA, the CDR3 is TGTGCCAGCATAGTGGGGTGGGAAAAACTGTTTTTT. Its protein is CASIVGWEKLFF.

The rearrangement links TRBV18 to TRBJ1-4, with 9 bases aligning to TRBD1. CDR3 size: 14 residues. The germline gives CDR1 KGHSH, CDR2 LQKENI. J was trimmed by 5 bases and V by 4 bases; bases with no gene match: 2. The CDR3 nucleotides read TGTGCCAGCTCACAGGACAGGGGAAATGAAAAACTGTTTTTT. This encodes CASSQDRGNEKLFF.

The genes are TRBV10-1 and TRBJ1-3; no clear D gene. The CDR3 contains 14 residues. V was cut by 2 bases and J by 1 base, with 6 bases left in between. Germline CDR1 WNHNN, CDR2 SYGVQD (reference sequence). The CDR3 coding sequence is TGCGCCAGCAGTGAGGCTGGGTCTGGAAACACCATATATTTT. This translates into CASSEAGSGNTIYF.

The J gene is TRBJ2-1, the V gene TRBV2; D is ambiguous. The CDR3 extends over 11 amino acids. CDR1 and CDR2 (germline): SNHLY, FYNNEI. V was trimmed by 5 bases and J by 4 bases, leaving 3 bases between them. In DNA form, the CDR3 reads TGTGCCAGCAGTAAGTACAATGAGCAGTTCTTC. This sequence encodes CASSKYNEQFF.

The sample holds one count of this clone. The chain recombines TRBV7-9 with TRBJ2-1; D remains unclear. Germline-derived CDR1 and CDR2 are SEHNR and FQNEAQ (reference sequence). The CDR3 spans 15 residues. V was cut by 3 bases and J by 4 bases, with 13 bases left in between. Here the CDR3 reads CASSLGLGHYNEQFF. The CDR3 bases are TGTGCCAGCAGCTTGGGGTTGGGCCATTACAATGAGCAGTTCTTC. The complete variable domain, with remaining parts taken from reference TRBV7-9 and TRBJ2-1, reads DTGVSQNPRHKITKRGQNVTFRCDPISEHNRLYWYRQTLGQGPEFLTYFQNEAQLEKSRLLSDRFSAERPKGSFSTLEIQRTEQGDSAMYLCASSLGLGHYNEQFFGPGTRLTVL.

The chain is built from TRBV19 and TRBJ1-2, with TRBD1 as a possible D gene (6 bases). The CDR3 length is 15 residues. With 8 bases removed from V and 0 bases from J, the gap between germline ends came to 16 bases. CDR1 is LNHDA, CDR2 SQIVND, per germline (reference sequence). The CDR3 DNA reads TGTGCCAGTCAAACTTCCGGGACAACTAACTATGGCTACACCTTC. Protein product: CASQTSGTTNYGYTF.

The chain has TRBV6-5 and TRBJ1-2; 10 bases are shared with TRBD1. The germline V gene has CDR1 MNHEY and CDR2 SVGAGI. Losses at the gene ends were 0 bases for V and 6 bases for J; bases not matched to a gene: 4. The CDR3 runs 15 residues. CDR3 loop: CASSYSFGQGDGYTF. The CDR3 DNA reads as TGTGCCAGCAGTTACTCTTTTGGACAGGGGGATGGCTACACCTTC.

The genes are TRBV5-4 and TRBJ1-2, with 7 bases identical to TRBD1. The CDR3 is 18 residues long. The germline gives CDR1 SGHNT, CDR2 YYREEE (reference sequence). V shed 0 bases and J 0 bases; nucleotides not matched to a gene: 11. CDR3 bases: TGTGCCAGCAGCTTGGGTTTAACAGGGGCGCCTTCTAACTATGGCTACACCTTC. As protein: CASSLGLTGAPSNYGYTF.

The chain has TRBV28 and TRBJ1-2; 7 nucleotides match TRBD1. This CDR3 is built from 14 residues. Germline CDR1 and CDR2: MDHEN and SYDVKM. Trimming took 2 bases from V and 7 from J; bases not matched to a gene: 7. The CDR3, as DNA: TGTGCCAGCAGTTTACCCGACAGGGTCGGTGGCTACACCTTC. This gives the protein CASSLPDRVGGYTF.

This rearrangement joins TRBV6-6 to TRBJ1-1; 9 bases fit TRBD1. With V trimmed by 6 bases and J by 4 bases, 6 bases remained unmatched. The CDR3 is 14 residues long. Looked up from germline, CDR1 is MNHNY and CDR2 is SVGAGI (reference sequence). CDR3 bases: TGTGCCAGCAGGGGGACAGGGCTAACCACTGAAGCTTTCTTT. Protein: CASRGTGLTTEAFF.